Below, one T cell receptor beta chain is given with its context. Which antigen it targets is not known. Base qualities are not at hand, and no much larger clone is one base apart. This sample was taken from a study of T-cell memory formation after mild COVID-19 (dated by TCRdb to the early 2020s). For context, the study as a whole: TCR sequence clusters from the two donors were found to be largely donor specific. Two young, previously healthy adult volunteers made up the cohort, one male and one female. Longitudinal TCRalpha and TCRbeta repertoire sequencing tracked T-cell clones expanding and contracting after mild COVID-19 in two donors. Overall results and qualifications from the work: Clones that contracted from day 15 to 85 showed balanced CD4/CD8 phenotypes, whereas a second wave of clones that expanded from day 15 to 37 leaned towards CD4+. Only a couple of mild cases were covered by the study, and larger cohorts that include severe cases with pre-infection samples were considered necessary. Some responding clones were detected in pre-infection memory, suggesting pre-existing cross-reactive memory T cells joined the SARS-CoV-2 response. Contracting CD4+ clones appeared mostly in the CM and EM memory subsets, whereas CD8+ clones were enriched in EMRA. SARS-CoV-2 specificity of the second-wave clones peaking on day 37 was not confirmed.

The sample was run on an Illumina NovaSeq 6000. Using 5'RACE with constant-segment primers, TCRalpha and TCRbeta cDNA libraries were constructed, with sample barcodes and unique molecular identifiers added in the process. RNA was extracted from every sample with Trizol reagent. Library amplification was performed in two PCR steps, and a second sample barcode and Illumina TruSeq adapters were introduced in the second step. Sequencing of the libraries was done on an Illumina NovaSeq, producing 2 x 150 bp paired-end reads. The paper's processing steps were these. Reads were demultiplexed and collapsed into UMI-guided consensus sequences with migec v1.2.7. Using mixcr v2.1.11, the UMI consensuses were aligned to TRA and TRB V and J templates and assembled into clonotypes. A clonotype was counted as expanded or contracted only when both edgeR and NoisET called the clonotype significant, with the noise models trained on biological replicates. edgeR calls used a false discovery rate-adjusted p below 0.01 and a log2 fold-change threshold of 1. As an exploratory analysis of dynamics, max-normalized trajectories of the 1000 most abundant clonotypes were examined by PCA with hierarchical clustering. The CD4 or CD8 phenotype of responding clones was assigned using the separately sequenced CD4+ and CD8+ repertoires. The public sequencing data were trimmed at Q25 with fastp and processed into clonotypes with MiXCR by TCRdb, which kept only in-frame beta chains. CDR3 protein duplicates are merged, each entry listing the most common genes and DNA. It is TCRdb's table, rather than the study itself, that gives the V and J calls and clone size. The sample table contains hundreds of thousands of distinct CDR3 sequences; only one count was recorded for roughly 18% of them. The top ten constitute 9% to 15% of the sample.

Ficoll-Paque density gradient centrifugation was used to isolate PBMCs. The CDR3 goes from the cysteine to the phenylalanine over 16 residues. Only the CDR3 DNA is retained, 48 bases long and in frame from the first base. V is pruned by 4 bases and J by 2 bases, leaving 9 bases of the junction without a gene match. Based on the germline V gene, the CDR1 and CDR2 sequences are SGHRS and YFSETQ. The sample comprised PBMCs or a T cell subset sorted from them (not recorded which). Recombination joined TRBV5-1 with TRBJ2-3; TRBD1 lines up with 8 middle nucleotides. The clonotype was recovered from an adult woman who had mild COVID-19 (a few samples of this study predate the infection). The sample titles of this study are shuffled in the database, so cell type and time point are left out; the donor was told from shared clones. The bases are TGCGCCAGCAGCGTAGGATCAGGGGGCCTCACAGATACGCAGTATTTT. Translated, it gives CASSVGSGGLTDTQYF. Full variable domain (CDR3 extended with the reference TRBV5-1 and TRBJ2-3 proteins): KAGVTQTPRYLIKTRGQQVTLSCSPISGHRSVSWYQQTPGQGLQFLFEYFSETQRNKGNFPGRFSGRQFSNSRSEMNVSTLELGDSALYLCASSVGSGGLTDTQYFGPGTRLTVL.